This TCR beta chain emerged from a study of tumor-infiltrating lymphocytes in primary liver carcinoma. Study in general: Those enrolled were patients of both sexes, who were aged 30 to 69 years.

The ends were cut back, 1 base at V and 2 bases at J, with 6 bases in the middle. CDR1 is SEHNR, CDR2 FQNEAQ, per germline (reference sequence). This CDR3 has 14 residues. Starting material of around 460 ng total RNA yielded TCR beta cDNA via a constant-region primer. Three rounds of nested multiplex PCR with slightly modified ARM-PCR produced TCR beta libraries. Researchers ran the first two PCR rounds for 9 to 10 cycles each with TRBV1-TRBV30 forward primers and a C-beta reverse primer. One entry per CDR3 protein, called by TCRdb with MiXCR from the multiplex PCR reads. The sample holds 150,000 to 200,000 distinct CDR3 sequences, around 60% seen once. The source of the blood RNA was unsorted whole blood, and germline DNA was extracted as well.

This TCR was recovered from a man aged 35 to 55 with primary liver carcinoma and hepatitis B virus infection. The specimen was peripheral blood. J is TRBJ2-1 and V is TRBV7-9; D is ambiguous. This chain's CDR3 is CASSLDQTYNEQFF. The CDR3 nucleotides are TGTGCCAGCAGCTTAGATCAAACCTACAATGAGCAGTTCTTC.